This T cell receptor (beta chain) is drawn from a study of cytomegalovirus exposure and HLA in healthy donors (dated by TCRdb to 2016 to 2017). Study-wide context: According to an earlier analysis of around 600 of the donors, some 180 million T cells yielded 90 million to 130 million unique TCR beta sequences and around 280 Gb of sequence data. Across roughly 420 genotyped donors of the cohort, an average of about 200,000 unique TCR beta nucleotide sequences per donor were sequenced, and approximately 19% of those sequences were non-productive. Genome-wide SNP genotypes for about 65% of the roughly 670 donors were used in a later genetic analysis, which treated that subset as a discovery cohort. The later analysis used no new phenotypic data to find candidate immune exposures, relying instead on TCR beta sequences and their occurrence across donors. In an earlier analysis of 550 to 700 of the donors, high-throughput TCR beta sequencing was used to judge whether each TCR beta V gene segment behaved as functional or pseudogenic. Typing coverage differed by locus: A, B, C, DRB1 and DQB1 were typed in roughly 620-630 donors, DQA1 in about 560, DPA1 in around 600, and DPB1 in 450 to 480. Class I and class II HLA loci were covered by the typing at four-digit resolution. Four or five DR-DQ haplotypes were treated as single units for association and clustering because of strong linkage in the cohort. In a later analysis, previously published TCR beta repertoires from several hundred donors were re-analyzed and high-resolution HLA genotyping was added so that TCR occurrence patterns could be studied. Besides the first cohort of roughly 640 subjects, a separate validation cohort made up of about 120 different subjects was used. The study aimed to test whether cataloging public T cell receptors could reveal signatures of past pathogen exposure. Of the roughly 410 genotyped donors, less than 90% were placed in the genetic ancestry cluster associated with self-reported Caucasian donors. All discovery cohort repertoires had been generated on a single sequencing platform. The study profiled the T cell repertoires of approximately 700 subjects by immunosequencing and related them to cytomegalovirus serostatus. Donor age, sex, ethnicity and CMV serostatus were collected together with the repertoire data. To predict cytomegalovirus infection status, the study combined high-throughput TCR immunosequencing, statistical association of individual TCRs with disease status, and machine learning. Roughly 300 gigabases of sequencing data and around 88 million unique TCR sequences made up an early release that covered several hundred HLA-typed donors.

Study-level results and caveats: Correlated functional status among segregating V segments might reflect linkage disequilibrium, but an unknown experimental factor could not be ruled out. According to a later genetic analysis, donors in an Asian-associated ancestry cluster had fewer N-insertions in productive TCRs than the roughly 660-donor mean. A cluster of highly shared sequence variants was judged likely to be a technical artifact of the sequencing pipeline. Across donors, most TCR sequences were observed very rarely, whereas some public TCRs were present in many individuals. According to a later analysis, most CMV-associated TCR beta chains appeared to be HLA-restricted, and the HLA associations seemed to be driven largely by CMV exposure. V-gene and J-gene trimming of TCR beta chains was associated with a missense DCLRE1C variant in a later genetic analysis, and the association was replicated in an independent cohort. For the cohort, immune exposure information was limited to CMV serostatus. The classifier was reported to diagnose cytomegalovirus status with high specificity and sensitivity in both the original cohort and the validation cohort. The 87-base-pair reads could not distinguish some IMGT-functional V segments, including TRBV6-2 and TRBV6-3, so those segments were excluded. An earlier analysis of 587 of the donors showed that most TCR beta V segments appeared in productive rearrangements either about 87% or about 30% of the time, which broadly matched IMGT annotations. In vitro tests confirmed that a few of the cytomegalovirus-associated TCR beta chains recognize cytomegalovirus antigens. The study gave a list of 150 to 200 TCR beta chains associated with cytomegalovirus. In a later analysis, the rate of TCR association differed among HLA loci, with DRB1 alleles having the most associated TCRs and HLA-C alleles having the fewest. The authors suggested that the approach could potentially be extended to other disease states and immunological phenotypes. This cohort had only TCR beta chains sequenced, and the lack of alpha or paired-chain data limited which features could be detected. A later analysis reported that several top co-occurrence clusters appeared linked to parvovirus B19, influenza, CMV and Epstein-Barr virus. Strong co-occurrence of HLA alleles, especially DR and DQ, made assigning TCR associations to individual alleles difficult. Because counts were too low, roughly 17 rarely observed V segments, including chromosome 9 orphons, were left out of the earlier analysis of several hundred of the donors. A further reported finding was that TCR beta sequences accurately predicted the HLA-A and HLA-B alleles for most subjects in the first cohort. In a later analysis, HLA-associated TCR beta chains showed more clonal expansion and lower generation probabilities than non-associated chains that were equally common. Presence/absence analyses assumed roughly uniform sequencing depth across donors, an assumption that may not hold. Specific HLA alleles were associated with around 18,000 TCR beta sequences at a false discovery rate of 0.05 in a later analysis. Because some donors lacked HLA typing at each locus, the association tests relied only on the typed subset.

This clone was detected only once. Its antigen is currently not known. Qualities for individual bases were not recorded, and no much larger clone is one base off. Libraries were built with the immunoSEQ multiplex PCR assay. For the multiplex PCR, a mixture combining 60 forward primers for TCR Vbeta segments and 13 reverse primers for TCR Jbeta segments was used. The CDR3 region of rearranged TCR beta genes was amplified from genomic DNA with a multiplex PCR assay. On the Illumina HiSeq System, the amplified TCR beta libraries were sequenced as 87-base-pair reads. The study's processing was this. A later analysis tallied roughly 76 million unique TCR beta chains across the 666 repertoires, and around 10 million of those chains were shared by two or more donors. To remove PCR and sequencing errors, raw reads were error-corrected and collapsed into unique sequences using a nearest-neighbor algorithm that merged closely related sequences. To assign V, D and J gene segments, CDR3 sequences were aligned to IMGT reference sequences. For a sequence to be retained, at least a six-nucleotide match to both a V gene segment and a J gene segment was required. A rearrangement counted as productive if the CDR3 had no stop codons and remained in frame with V and J, and every other rearrangement counted as non-productive. Following IMGT convention, CDR3 was defined as the stretch from the second conserved V-encoded cysteine to the conserved J-encoded phenylalanine. Sequences without an unambiguous match to a single V gene segment were excluded from the earlier analysis of several hundred of the donors. In an earlier analysis of 587 of the donors, V segments were called functional above 56.7% productive rearrangements and were called segregating when the between-donor standard deviation exceeded 5%. A statistical classification framework was built to diagnose cytomegalovirus status from the catalog of TCR beta chain sequences. In a later analysis, V and J genes were assigned by comparing TCR nucleotide sequences against IMGT/GENE-DB human TR gene sequences. In a later analysis, CDR3 sequences and most-parsimonious VDJ recombination scenarios were assigned using the TCRdist pipeline. In a later analysis, every TCR beta chain was defined by the combination of its CDR3 amino acid sequence and its V-gene family, and reads without a unique V-gene family were dropped. To address suspected cross-contamination and a sequencing artifact, a later analysis removed approximately 590 highly shared, low-generation-probability nucleotide sequences. A later analysis calculated a clonal expansion index for each public chain from normalized within-repertoire ranks of inferred template counts. In a later analysis, generation probabilities were computed using a VDJ recombination model fitted to out-of-frame rearrangements, and the results were checked against IGoR. In a later analysis, hypergeometric tests were used to score TCR-TCR, TCR-HLA and TCR-CMV co-occurrence, with a repertoire-size bias correction applied to TCR pairs. In a later analysis, false discovery rates were estimated by permuting HLA or CMV assignments 20 times. In a later analysis, co-occurring TCRs were grouped with DBSCAN, and TCRdist sequence similarity was added when clustering was performed within HLA-allele-positive subsets. Co-occurrence clustering excluded repertoires with fewer than 30,000 or more than 120,000 public chains, plus five with anomalous nucleotide sharing. This immuneACCESS table, as held by TCRdb, lists in-frame sequences with V and J called but not all clones. Of the missing ones, under half trace to an unresolved V gene in checked studies; the others have no known cause. That table is the source of V, J and clone size, and D and trimming were worked out from the DNA. This sample lists about 120,000 clones; about 80% were detected once. The ten largest clones take up roughly 3% of the sample.

The cohort comprised under 700 healthy bone marrow donors. Cohort members were all nominally healthy when sampled, although unrecorded immune exposures were likely present. The donor tested CMV seronegative, placing the donor among the 350 to 400 seronegative members of the cohort. A peripheral blood sample was provided by each donor, and peripheral blood mononuclear cells were used for TCR beta sequencing. The Qiagen DNeasy Blood Extraction Kit was used to extract genomic DNA from the blood cell samples. V is pared back by 4 bases and J by 1 base, with 15 bases lying between the germline termini. The CDR3 covers 16 residues, taking in both the cysteine and the phenylalanine. Of all the DNA, just the CDR3 is kept, 48 bases in frame from base 1. CDR1 and CDR2, looked up from the germline V gene (reference sequence), are MNHNY and SVGAGI.

The clonotype comes from a male donor in good health and CMV-seronegative. This chain joins TRBV6-6 to TRBJ2-3; the D gene is perhaps TRBD2, on 5 matching bases. The sequenced sample consisted of PBMCs. The DNA sequence is TGTGCCAGCAGTTCCCCGCAAGCGGTGGGCACAGATACGCAGTATTTT. The encoded protein is CASSSPQAVGTDTQYF.